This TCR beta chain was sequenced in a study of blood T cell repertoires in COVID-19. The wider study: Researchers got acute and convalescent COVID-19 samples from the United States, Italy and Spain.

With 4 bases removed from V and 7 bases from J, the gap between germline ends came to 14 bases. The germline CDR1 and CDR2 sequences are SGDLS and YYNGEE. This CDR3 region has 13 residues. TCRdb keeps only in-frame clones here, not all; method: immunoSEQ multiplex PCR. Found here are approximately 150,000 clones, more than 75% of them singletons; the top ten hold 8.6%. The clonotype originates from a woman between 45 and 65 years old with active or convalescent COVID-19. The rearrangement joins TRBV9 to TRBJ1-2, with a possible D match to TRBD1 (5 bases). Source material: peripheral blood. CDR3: CASSTQIRVGYTF. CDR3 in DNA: TGTGCCAGCAGCACCCAAATCAGGGTTGGCTACACCTTC.